The rows below give T cell receptor beta chains drawn from one sample of a study of blood T cell repertoires in COVID-19. Only in-frame clones appear in the TCRdb table, and some are missing; sequencing was by immunoSEQ multiplex PCR. The sample shows 200,000 to 250,000 clones, over 80% of them seen only once. The material sequenced was peripheral blood. These receptors originate from a young man with COVID-19, enrolled during active disease. The conserved cysteine and the conserved F or W are not part of the CDR3 here. The D gene is left open where the match is weak.

V,D,CDR3
TRBV28,TRBD1,ASTDRGRGNTEAF
TRBV5-1,TRBD1,ASSLASETGGGYYEQY
TRBV5-1,NA,ASSLGLYSYNEQF
TRBV9,NA,ASSVGGGAREAF
TRBV19,TRBD1,ASSDRQGARSSGYT
TRBV11-2,NA,ASSSTAYSGNTIY
TRBV27,TRBD2,ASSFKERREIYNEQF
TRBV13,TRBD2,ASSLGLGLAGGHVGDGEQF
TRBV19,TRBD1,ASSWTGYGYT
TRBV19,NA,ASSILAGRSIQY
TRBV29-1,TRBD2,SVTKRSPSGDYEQY
TRBV7-3,NA,ASSLEGTGNSPLH
TRBV6-2/TRBV6-3,TRBD1,ASSYKVGGRQGARWNTEAF
TRBV7-6,NA,ASSGRDNSPLH
TRBV3-1/TRBV3-2,TRBD1,ASSQRAGGQPQH
TRBV30,TRBD1,AWSVPRGNYEQY
TRBV4-3,NA,ASSPRPGGTNEKLF
TRBV28,NA,ASSLGQGFEGYT
TRBV27,TRBD2,ASSLWGGGANVLT
TRBV21-1,NA,ASSKAGLEGFSGNTIY
TRBV29-1,NA,SVRSYEQY
TRBV5-6,TRBD1,ASSLVGTGANEQF
TRBV4-3,TRBD2,ASSQGSGGHSDEQF
TRBV11-2,NA,ASSLIRAHEQY
TRBV27,NA,ASSFSGYT
TRBV5-6,NA,ASSLGGWGTYNEQF
TRBV2,NA,ARRGLNEKLF
TRBV29-1,TRBD1,SVEDRGSNQPQH